This is a list of T cell receptor beta chains from one sample in a study of tumor-infiltrating lymphocytes in primary liver carcinoma. MiXCR, run by TCRdb on the multiplex PCR reads, gives a single entry per CDR3 protein. The repertoire holds fewer than 110,000 distinct CDR3 sequences, with about two thirds as singletons. The sequenced sample was liver tumor tissue from sampling region 2. These receptors were obtained from a woman aged 60-75 years with primary liver carcinoma and hepatitis B virus infection. The conserved cysteine and the conserved F or W are not part of the CDR3 here.

v_call	cdr3_length	cdr3_aa
TRBV4-1	13	VSSQARGTSTEAF
TRBV11-2	15	ASSLGLVAGGPNDQF
TRBV11-3	16	TSSLSKGGRAGYNEQF
TRBV28	15	ASSVMTSSSGANVLT
TRBV5-1	13	ASATSGSPPDTQY
TRBV11-2	16	ASSLFPWSLAGANFLT
TRBV29-1	13	SVKDSGTPAYEQY
TRBV6-5	11	TSSEQGTDMQY
TRBV29-1	12	SVDIGVRGYGYT
TRBV12-3/TRBV12-4	14	ASSSHPLDRDNEQF
TRBV5-6	14	ASSLMSGTTTGELL
TRBV11-2	15	ASSSEGSVWGATIQY
TRBV6-2/TRBV6-3	12	ASSYSLDGETQY
TRBV29-1	12	SVDGVRETHTQF
TRBV5-8	16	ASSLYGTSGSGTGELF
TRBV20-1	14	SIRDTTRGPRETQY
TRBV12-3/TRBV12-4	11	ASSFMINTEAF
TRBV6-5	12	ASSYDVSQRKAF
TRBV4-2	15	ASSQDSTRTGKQPQH
TRBV13	12	ASCGGCGDYEQY
TRBV5-1	12	ASSFSGTAEKLF
TRBV4-2	15	ASSQYGDSQIGDTRY
TRBV7-8	14	TSSPPGTGVPDAQY
TRBV28	13	ASSPGQGGRGEQY
TRBV5-5	15	ASSLAGTSGLEDIQY
TRBV4-1	14	ASNQAQTGLNQPQH
TRBV11-2	15	ASSFTPQRSSFNEQF
TRBV11-2	12	ASSLGTSGGEQL
TRBV11-3	14	ASSSGTSGLEDIRY
TRBV29-1	9	SVDPDASAF
TRBV6-1	11	ASNGAGSTELF
TRBV9	13	ASSPPGGRGNTIY